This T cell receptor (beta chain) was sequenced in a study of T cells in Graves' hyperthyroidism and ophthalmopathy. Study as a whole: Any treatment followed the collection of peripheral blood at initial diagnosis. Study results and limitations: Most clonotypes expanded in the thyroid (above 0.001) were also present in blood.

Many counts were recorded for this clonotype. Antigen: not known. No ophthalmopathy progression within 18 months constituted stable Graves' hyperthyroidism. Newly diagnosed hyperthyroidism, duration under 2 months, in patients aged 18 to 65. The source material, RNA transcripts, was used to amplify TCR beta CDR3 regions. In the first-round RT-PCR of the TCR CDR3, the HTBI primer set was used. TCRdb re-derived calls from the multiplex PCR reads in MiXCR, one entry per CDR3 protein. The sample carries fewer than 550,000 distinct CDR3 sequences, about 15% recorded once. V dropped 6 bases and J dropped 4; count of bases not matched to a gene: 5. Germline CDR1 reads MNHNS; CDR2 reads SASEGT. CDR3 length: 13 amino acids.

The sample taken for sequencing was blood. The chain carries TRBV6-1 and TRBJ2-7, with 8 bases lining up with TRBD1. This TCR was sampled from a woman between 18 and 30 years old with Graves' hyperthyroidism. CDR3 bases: TGTGCCAGCAGGTCAGGGGGCACATACGAGCAGTACTTC. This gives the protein CASRSGGTYEQYF.